Included here is one T cell receptor (beta chain) sequence, with context. This sample is drawn from a study of blood T cell repertoires in COVID-19. Looking at the study overall: T cells, B-cell-depleted T cells, or PBMCs supplied cDNA or gDNA.

As originally analysed: How many nucleated cells were present was estimated from reference gene primer amplification. TCRdb keeps only in-frame clones here, not all; method: immunoSEQ multiplex PCR. D and trimming were read from the DNA, whereas the V and J calls and clone size are those reported in that table. The sample has under 90,000 clones; 80% are singletons. Trimming cost V 1 base and J 8 bases; bases outside gene matches: 8. The CDR3 sequence is 15 residues long. Looked up from germline, CDR1 is SEHNR and CDR2 is FQNEAQ (reference sequence). The chain combines TRBV7-9 with TRBJ1-2, with TRBD1 identical over 9 bases. Sequencing used peripheral blood. The sequence was collected from a human donor in a cohort sampled during active COVID-19. This CDR3 is CASSLDQGQGRGYTF. CDR3 coding DNA: TGTGCCAGCAGCTTAGACCAGGGACAGGGAAGAGGCTACACCTTC.